This entry lists 21 T cell receptor beta chains sequenced from one sample in a study of CD8 T cells in ankylosing spondylitis. One entry per CDR3 protein, called by TCRdb with MiXCR from the 5' RACE reads. The data contain nearly 350,000 distinct CDR3 sequences, roughly 15% of them singletons. The sample was blood, either unsorted or a sorted T cell fraction (not recorded which). Receptors originate from a male donor with ankylosing spondylitis or in good health (not recorded which).

V and J are TRBV5-1 and TRBJ1-1; a possible D gene is TRBD1 (5 bases). Trimming removed 2 bases from V and 0 bases from J, with 11 bases in between. Germline V gene sequence: CDR1 SGHRS, CDR2 YFSETQ. This CDR3 has 15 residues. The CDR3 is CASSLRGWMNTEAFF. For the CDR3, the DNA is TGCGCCAGCAGCTTACGGGGCTGGATGAACACTGAAGCTTTCTTT.

This clonotype was seen many times. CDR3 protein: CSAGQGGYNEQFF. The CDR3 DNA is TGCAGTGCGGGACAGGGGGGCTACAATGAGCAGTTCTTC. The genes are TRBV20-1 and TRBJ2-1; 11 nucleotides line up with TRBD1. J gave up 3 bases and V 6 bases, and 1 base lay outside the gene matches. CDR1 and CDR2 from the germline V gene are DFQATT and SNEGSKA (reference sequence). The CDR3 consists of 13 residues.

This clonotype was found a few times. The rearrangement links TRBV7-2 to TRBJ1-3, with 9 bases identical to TRBD1. Germline CDR1 is SGHTA and CDR2 is FQGNSA. V dropped 4 bases and J dropped 2; count of bases not matched to a gene: 3. This CDR3 has 15 residues. This CDR3 reads CASSSQGAAGNTIYF. In DNA form, the CDR3 reads TGTGCCAGCAGCTCACAGGGGGCAGCTGGAAACACCATATATTTT. Full variable domain (remainder filled in from reference TRBV7-2 and TRBJ1-3): GAGVSQSPSNKVTEKGKDVELRCDPISGHTALYWYRQSLGQGLEFLIYFQGNSAPDKSGLPSDRFSAERTGGSVSTLTIQRTQQEDSAVYLCASSSQGAAGNTIYFGEGSWLTVV.

This chain joins TRBV5-1 and TRBJ2-1, with a weak D call TRBD2 (6 bases). In germline, CDR1 is SGHRS, CDR2 YFSETQ. This CDR3 region has 14 residues. Trimming left V 1 base short and J 9 bases short, with 14 bases between. Here the CDR3 reads CASSLNTGEGEQFF. For the CDR3, the DNA is TGCGCCAGCAGCTTGAACACGGGAGAGGGTGAGCAGTTCTTC. Drawing the rest from reference TRBV5-1 and TRBJ2-1, the complete variable domain is KAGVTQTPRYLIKTRGQQVTLSCSPISGHRSVSWYQQTPGQGLQFLFEYFSETQRNKGNFPGRFSGRQFSNSRSEMNVSTLELGDSALYLCASSLNTGEGEQFFGPGTRLTVL.

CDR3 sequence reads: CATSRYSGKRQPQHF. The CDR3 DNA sequence: TGTGCCACCAGCAGATACTCAGGGAAGAGGCAGCCCCAGCATTTT. The chain has TRBV15 and TRBJ1-5; D is possibly TRBD1 (5 bases). The CDR3 length is 15 residues. Trimming shortened V by 2 bases and J by 7 bases, and 15 bases separated the two germline ends. Germline V CDR1 and CDR2: LNHNV, YYDKDF (reference sequence). Combining the CDR3 with reference TRBV15 and TRBJ1-5 gives the whole variable domain DAMVIQNPRYQVTQFGKPVTLSCSQTLNHNVMYWYQQKSSQAPKLLFHYYDKDFNNEADTPDNFQSRRPNTSFCFLDIRSPGLGDTAMYLCATSRYSGKRQPQHFGDGTRLSIL.

This clonotype showed up many times. V is TRBV4-2 and J is TRBJ2-1; no clear D gene. This CDR3 spans 12 amino acids. V lost 0 bases, J lost 9 bases, and 6 bases lay in between. Germline assignment: CDR1 LGHNA and CDR2 YNFKEQ. The CDR3 loop reads CASSQEGGEQFF. The CDR3 coding sequence is TGTGCCAGCAGCCAAGAGGGCGGTGAGCAGTTCTTC.

The chain carries TRBV5-1 and TRBJ1-1, with 7 nucleotides matching TRBD1. The germline V gene has CDR1 SGHRS and CDR2 YFSETQ. CDR3 length equals 16 residues. The J segment lost 1 base and the V segment lost 5 bases, leaving 11 bases of the junction unmatched. Here the CDR3 DNA reads TGCGCCAGCAGTGGGGACACAGGGGCTGGGAACACTGAAGCTTTCTTT. It is translated as CASSGDTGAGNTEAFF.

This clonotype was picked up a small number of times. This chain links TRBV28 with TRBJ2-1, with D unclear. The CDR3 length is 11 residues. CDR1 MDHEN and CDR2 SYDVKM come from the germline V gene. V dropped 5 bases and J dropped 8 bases, with 7 bases sitting between them. The CDR3 here is CASSPEYEQFF. In nucleotides, the CDR3 is TGTGCCAGCAGTCCAGAGTATGAGCAGTTCTTC.

V usage is TRBV20-1 and J usage is TRBJ2-2; a weak D match, TRBD2 (6 bases). Germline V gives CDR1 DFQATT, CDR2 SNEGSKA (reference sequence). CDR3 length equals 14 residues. V lost 7 bases and J 2 bases, leaving 14 bases between the germline ends. CDR3 residues: CSVSRGSNTGELFF. The CDR3 DNA is TGCAGTGTCTCGCGGGGTAGTAACACCGGGGAGCTGTTTTTT.

Only a few counts were recorded for this clonotype. The rearrangement uses TRBV6-1 and TRBJ2-3; maybe TRBD1 (6 bases). This CDR3 region has 12 residues. Germline CDR1 and CDR2: MNHNS and SASEGT. The V end lost 10 bases, the J end lost 2 bases, and 10 bases lay between the germline ends. The CDR3 sequence is CATGTPTDTQYF. CDR3 DNA sequence: TGTGCCACCGGGACACCCACAGATACGCAGTATTTT.

This clonotype showed up just a few times. The chain is built from TRBV27 and TRBJ1-6; no clear D. The CDR3 loop spans 17 amino acids. The V and J ends lost 0 bases and 4 bases respectively, with 13 bases between them. CDR1 is MNHEY and CDR2 is SMNVEV in the germline V gene (reference sequence). CDR3 sequence: CASSLSIASVYNSPLHF. The CDR3 region has the DNA TGTGCCAGCAGTTTATCTATCGCCAGCGTTTATAATTCACCCCTCCACTTT.

V is TRBV3-1 and J is TRBJ1-3; no definite D call. V was pared by 3 bases and J by 2 bases, with 8 bases between. CDR1 is LGHDT and CDR2 is YNNKEL in the germline V gene (reference sequence). The CDR3 is 14 residues long. The CDR3 loop is CASSHSDAGNTIYF. DNA for the CDR3: TGTGCCAGCAGCCACTCAGATGCTGGAAACACCATATATTTT. Full variable domain (rest looked up from reference TRBV3-1 and TRBJ1-3): DTAVSQTPKYLVTQMGNDKSIKCEQNLGHDTMYWYKQDSKKFLKIMFSYNNKELIINETVPNRFSPKSPDKAHLNLHINSLELGDSAVYFCASSHSDAGNTIYFGEGSWLTVV.

This clonotype was counted only a few times. This chain joins TRBV5-1 and TRBJ1-6, with 9 bases that match TRBD1. CDR1 is SGHRS, CDR2 YFSETQ, per germline. Trimming removed 3 bases from V and 8 bases from J; junction bases left unmatched: 6. The CDR3 is 15 residues long. CDR3 DNA: TGCGCCAGCAGCTCCGGGACAGGGACCTATTCACCCCTCCACTTT. Translated, it gives CASSSGTGTYSPLHF.

V is TRBV4-1 and J is TRBJ1-5; D gene uncertain. Germline loops: CDR1 MGHRA, CDR2 YSYEKL. Trimming removed 1 base at V and 4 bases at J, with 11 bases between. The CDR3 loop spans 15 amino acids. The CDR3 nucleotides are TGCGCCAGCAGCCAAGCGAGCAGTCTTAATCAGCCCCAGCATTTT. The encoded protein is CASSQASSLNQPQHF.

The table lists this clonotype with a few counts. The V call is TRBV20-1, the J call TRBJ1-2, with no clear D. The V gene lost 5 bases and the J gene lost 5 bases, with 18 bases spanning the gap. The CDR3 sequence is 14 residues long. Per germline, CDR1 DFQATT and CDR2 SNEGSKA (reference sequence). CDR3 DNA sequence: TGCAGTGCTCCCGCGGCGGGCCTGTGGTATGGCTACACCTTC. Its translation is CSAPAAGLWYGYTF.

This clonotype occurred a few times. The V and J genes are TRBV7-8 and TRBJ2-3; 16 bases agree with TRBD2. V was clipped by 5 bases and J by 8 bases; unmatched bases: 4. Germline CDR1 is SGHVS and CDR2 is FQNEAQ. This CDR3 has 15 residues. CDR3 nucleotides: TGTGCCAGCAGCCCGGGACTAGCGGGGGGGGCTACGCAGTATTTT. As protein: CASSPGLAGGATQYF.

This sequence joins TRBV7-8 and TRBJ2-4; D perhaps matches TRBD1 (5 bases). The CDR3 loop spans 14 amino acids. Looked up from germline, CDR1 is SGHVS and CDR2 is FQNEAQ. V gave up 1 base and J gave up 6 bases, with 10 bases separating them. CDR3 protein: CASSLVGAANIQYF. Here the CDR3 DNA reads TGTGCCAGCAGCTTAGTAGGGGCTGCAAACATTCAGTACTTC.

This clonotype was detected a few times. The V gene is TRBV12-3 or TRBV12-4, the J gene TRBJ2-2; TRBD1 is a possible D gene (5 bases). The CDR3 contains 15 residues. V was cut by 6 bases and J by 0 bases, with 11 bases left in between. DNA of the CDR3: TGTGCCAGCAGAGGTGGGGCTGCGAACACCGGGGAGCTGTTTTTT. It specifies CASRGGAANTGELFF.

V and J are TRBV6-5 and TRBJ2-7; 8 bases agree with TRBD1. CDR3 length: 16 amino acids. The V gene end was trimmed by 0 bases and the J gene end by 5 bases; junction bases not matched to a gene: 9. Germline CDR1 is MNHEY and CDR2 is SVGAGI. This CDR3 reads CASSYSVDRDINEQYF. In nucleotides, the CDR3 is TGTGCCAGCAGTTACTCGGTGGACAGGGACATCAACGAGCAGTACTTC.

This clonotype was recorded a few times. The V gene is TRBV5-1, the J gene TRBJ2-7, with D perhaps TRBD2 (5 bases). V was trimmed by 3 bases and J by 5 bases, leaving 15 bases between them. Germline V gene lookup returns CDR1 SGHRS and CDR2 YFSETQ. The CDR3 is 14 amino acids. The CDR3 loop is CASSSPGRGNEQYF. The CDR3 bases are TGCGCCAGCAGCTCGCCGGGAAGAGGAAACGAGCAGTACTTC.

V is TRBV18 and J is TRBJ2-7; D is perhaps TRBD1 or TRBD2 (5 bases each). Germline lookup yields CDR1 KGHSH and CDR2 LQKENI. The CDR3 runs to 15 residues. V was cut by 4 bases and J by 1 base, with 14 bases left in between. This CDR3 is CASSLGATASYEQYF. The DNA of the CDR3 is TGTGCCAGCTCACTCGGGGCGACAGCTTCCTACGAGCAGTACTTC.